A selection of T cell receptor beta chains follows, all from one sample in a study of cytomegalovirus exposure and HLA in healthy donors. Method: immunoSEQ multiplex PCR; TCRdb's copy keeps in-frame clones and lacks some. Of roughly 120,000 clones listed, 55% to 75% are singletons. The source material was PBMCs. The receptors were gathered from a middle-aged woman in good health and CMV-seropositive. The CDR3 runs from the conserved cysteine through the conserved F or W. The D gene is left open where the match is weak. Clone size, where shown, is once, few, many, or a class for clones that have expanded.

abundance	j_gene	v_gene	d_gene	CDR3nt	CDR3aa
-	TRBJ2-2	TRBV2	-	TGTGCCAGCAGTGAAGAAGCCCCCACGAACACCGGGGAGCTGTTTTTT	CASSEEAPTNTGELFF
-	TRBJ2-7	TRBV5-4	-	TGTGCCAGCAGCTTACCGGGGGACGAGCAGTACTTC	CASSLPGDEQYF
-	TRBJ2-2	TRBV4-1	TRBD2	TGCGCCAGCAGCCATGCCCCGGGGGGGCAGAGCACCGGGGAGCTGTTTTTT	CASSHAPGGQSTGELFF
-	TRBJ1-2	TRBV5-8	-	TGTGCCAGCACCCGGCGTGGGGGCAACTATGGCTACACCTTC	CASTRRGGNYGYTF
-	TRBJ1-1	TRBV5-1	-	TGCGCCAGCAGCCGAGGATGGAACACTGAAGCTTTCTTT	CASSRGWNTEAFF
few	TRBJ1-1	TRBV5-1	-	TGCGCCAGCAGCCTAACGACAGGGAACACTGAAGCTTTCTTT	CASSLTTGNTEAFF
-	TRBJ2-3	TRBV5-8	TRBD2	TGTGCCAGCAGCTTTGGGCCCAAGCGGGGGTCGGATACGCAGTATTTT	CASSFGPKRGSDTQYF
-	TRBJ1-2	TRBV5-4	-	TGTGCCAGCAGCTCCGACAGTATCTATGGCTACACCTTC	CASSSDSIYGYTF
-	TRBJ2-2	TRBV7-7	TRBD1	TGTGCCAGCAGCTTAGGAGGGGGCGACACCGGGGAGCTGTTTTTT	CASSLGGGDTGELFF
many	TRBJ2-6	TRBV7-9	-	TGTGCCAGCAGCCCGCAGGACTATGGGGTGGGGGCCAACGTCCTGACTTTC	CASSPQDYGVGANVLTF